These 9 T cell receptor beta chains were sequenced from one sample in a study of shared clonotypes between healthy human individuals. The assay was immunoSEQ multiplex PCR, and TCRdb's table has in-frame clones only and misses some. The profile shows about 600,000 clones, roughly four fifths of them singletons. Sequencing was done on a sample of PBMCs. The receptors were sampled from a woman in her 40s in good health. Some clones in this sample may be carry-over from other donors' samples.

The V and J genes are TRBV27 and TRBJ2-3; D ambiguous. Between the trimmed V and J ends, which lost 5 bases and 4 bases, there was a span of 13 bases. The CDR3 has 14 amino acids. Germline CDR1 is MNHEY and CDR2 is SMNVEV (reference sequence). DNA for the CDR3: TGTGCCAGCAGTCCCCTATCGACGGCAGATACGCAGTATTTT. Protein: CASSPLSTADTQYF.

Only a few counts were recorded for this clone. This chain joins TRBV5-1 and TRBJ2-2; a possible D gene is TRBD2 (6 bases). The CDR3 contains 16 residues. V was cut by 3 bases and J by 2 bases, with 14 bases left in between. Germline V gene lookup returns CDR1 SGHRS and CDR2 YFSETQ. DNA for the CDR3: TGCGCCAGCAGCTCAGATCTAGCGCTTAACACCGGGGAGCTGTTTTTT. Residues: CASSSDLALNTGELFF.

This clone was seen at least ten times. The V and J genes are TRBV18 and TRBJ1-1; 8 bases map to TRBD1. Looked up from germline, CDR1 is KGHSH and CDR2 is LQKENI. The CDR3 contains 16 residues. The ends lost 2 bases at V and 4 bases at J; junction bases unmatched: 9. CDR3 nucleotides: TGTGCCAGCTCACCAGGGAGCAGGGGGCAAGGCACTGAAGCTTTCTTT. This sequence encodes CASSPGSRGQGTEAFF. The variable domain in full, with the rest retrieved from reference TRBV18 and TRBJ1-1, is NAGVMQNPRHLVRRRGQEARLRCSPMKGHSHVYWYRQLPEEGLKFMVYLQKENIIDESGMPKERFSAEFPKEGPSILRIQQVVRGDSAAYFCASSPGSRGQGTEAFFGQGTRLTVV.

This clone was counted between two and nine times. This chain uses TRBV4-3 with TRBJ1-1, with unresolved D. Germline V gene data show CDR1 as LGHNA and CDR2 as YSLEER. The CDR3 has 14 residues. The V and J ends lost 0 bases and 6 bases respectively, with 11 bases between them. In DNA, the CDR3 is TGCGCCAGCAGCCAAGATTCCCGTCCCGCTGAAGCTTTCTTT. It yields the protein CASSQDSRPAEAFF.

This chain connects TRBV5-6 to TRBJ2-4, with D maybe TRBD2 (6 bases). Trimming pared 3 bases from V and 0 bases from J, leaving 19 bases between. The CDR3 is 18 residues long. Germline CDR1 and CDR2: SGHDT and YYEEEE. The CDR3 nucleotides read TGTGCCAGCAGCTCTTTCTCGGGAGCAATACTAGCCAAAAACATTCAGTACTTC. Its translation: CASSSFSGAILAKNIQYF.

The chain recombines TRBV27 with TRBJ2-2, with D perhaps matching TRBD2 (5 bases). V lost 5 bases and J lost 7, with 11 bases in between. The length of the CDR3 is 13 residues. Germline CDR1 reads MNHEY; CDR2 reads SMNVEV (reference sequence). The CDR3 DNA follows: TGTGCCAGCAGTAGCGGACGGAACGGGGAGCTGTTTTTT. This gives the protein CASSSGRNGELFF.

The chain recombines TRBV27 with TRBJ2-7; 15 bases line up with TRBD2. Germline assignment: CDR1 MNHEY and CDR2 SMNVEV (reference sequence). Trimming took 5 bases from V and 6 from J; bases not matched to a gene: 14. There are 18 residues in the CDR3. Written as DNA, the CDR3 is TGTGCCAGCAGTCCCTTCGGACTAGCGGGAGGGCCTAAGGGCGAGCAGTACTTC. Its translation is CASSPFGLAGGPKGEQYF.

This clone was observed a few times. The chain links TRBV29-1 to TRBJ1-5; TRBD1 agrees at 9 bases. The germline V gene encodes CDR1 SQVTM and CDR2 ANQGSEA. CDR3 length: 14 residues. With 4 bases clipped from V and 4 bases from J, the junction kept 5 bases outside the gene matches. CDR3 region: CSVVGQGFNQPQHF. CDR3 coding DNA: TGCAGCGTTGTGGGACAGGGTTTTAATCAGCCCCAGCATTTT.

The table lists this clone with a count of one. V and J are TRBV28 and TRBJ1-5, with TRBD1 matching over 10 bases. CDR3 size: 15 residues. The germline CDR1 and CDR2 sequences are MDHEN and SYDVKM. J was trimmed by 7 bases and V by 4 bases; bases with no gene match: 7. CDR3 nucleotides: TGTGCCAGCAGTTACCGGGACAGGGGTCACCAGCCCCAGCATTTT. It encodes CASSYRDRGHQPQHF.